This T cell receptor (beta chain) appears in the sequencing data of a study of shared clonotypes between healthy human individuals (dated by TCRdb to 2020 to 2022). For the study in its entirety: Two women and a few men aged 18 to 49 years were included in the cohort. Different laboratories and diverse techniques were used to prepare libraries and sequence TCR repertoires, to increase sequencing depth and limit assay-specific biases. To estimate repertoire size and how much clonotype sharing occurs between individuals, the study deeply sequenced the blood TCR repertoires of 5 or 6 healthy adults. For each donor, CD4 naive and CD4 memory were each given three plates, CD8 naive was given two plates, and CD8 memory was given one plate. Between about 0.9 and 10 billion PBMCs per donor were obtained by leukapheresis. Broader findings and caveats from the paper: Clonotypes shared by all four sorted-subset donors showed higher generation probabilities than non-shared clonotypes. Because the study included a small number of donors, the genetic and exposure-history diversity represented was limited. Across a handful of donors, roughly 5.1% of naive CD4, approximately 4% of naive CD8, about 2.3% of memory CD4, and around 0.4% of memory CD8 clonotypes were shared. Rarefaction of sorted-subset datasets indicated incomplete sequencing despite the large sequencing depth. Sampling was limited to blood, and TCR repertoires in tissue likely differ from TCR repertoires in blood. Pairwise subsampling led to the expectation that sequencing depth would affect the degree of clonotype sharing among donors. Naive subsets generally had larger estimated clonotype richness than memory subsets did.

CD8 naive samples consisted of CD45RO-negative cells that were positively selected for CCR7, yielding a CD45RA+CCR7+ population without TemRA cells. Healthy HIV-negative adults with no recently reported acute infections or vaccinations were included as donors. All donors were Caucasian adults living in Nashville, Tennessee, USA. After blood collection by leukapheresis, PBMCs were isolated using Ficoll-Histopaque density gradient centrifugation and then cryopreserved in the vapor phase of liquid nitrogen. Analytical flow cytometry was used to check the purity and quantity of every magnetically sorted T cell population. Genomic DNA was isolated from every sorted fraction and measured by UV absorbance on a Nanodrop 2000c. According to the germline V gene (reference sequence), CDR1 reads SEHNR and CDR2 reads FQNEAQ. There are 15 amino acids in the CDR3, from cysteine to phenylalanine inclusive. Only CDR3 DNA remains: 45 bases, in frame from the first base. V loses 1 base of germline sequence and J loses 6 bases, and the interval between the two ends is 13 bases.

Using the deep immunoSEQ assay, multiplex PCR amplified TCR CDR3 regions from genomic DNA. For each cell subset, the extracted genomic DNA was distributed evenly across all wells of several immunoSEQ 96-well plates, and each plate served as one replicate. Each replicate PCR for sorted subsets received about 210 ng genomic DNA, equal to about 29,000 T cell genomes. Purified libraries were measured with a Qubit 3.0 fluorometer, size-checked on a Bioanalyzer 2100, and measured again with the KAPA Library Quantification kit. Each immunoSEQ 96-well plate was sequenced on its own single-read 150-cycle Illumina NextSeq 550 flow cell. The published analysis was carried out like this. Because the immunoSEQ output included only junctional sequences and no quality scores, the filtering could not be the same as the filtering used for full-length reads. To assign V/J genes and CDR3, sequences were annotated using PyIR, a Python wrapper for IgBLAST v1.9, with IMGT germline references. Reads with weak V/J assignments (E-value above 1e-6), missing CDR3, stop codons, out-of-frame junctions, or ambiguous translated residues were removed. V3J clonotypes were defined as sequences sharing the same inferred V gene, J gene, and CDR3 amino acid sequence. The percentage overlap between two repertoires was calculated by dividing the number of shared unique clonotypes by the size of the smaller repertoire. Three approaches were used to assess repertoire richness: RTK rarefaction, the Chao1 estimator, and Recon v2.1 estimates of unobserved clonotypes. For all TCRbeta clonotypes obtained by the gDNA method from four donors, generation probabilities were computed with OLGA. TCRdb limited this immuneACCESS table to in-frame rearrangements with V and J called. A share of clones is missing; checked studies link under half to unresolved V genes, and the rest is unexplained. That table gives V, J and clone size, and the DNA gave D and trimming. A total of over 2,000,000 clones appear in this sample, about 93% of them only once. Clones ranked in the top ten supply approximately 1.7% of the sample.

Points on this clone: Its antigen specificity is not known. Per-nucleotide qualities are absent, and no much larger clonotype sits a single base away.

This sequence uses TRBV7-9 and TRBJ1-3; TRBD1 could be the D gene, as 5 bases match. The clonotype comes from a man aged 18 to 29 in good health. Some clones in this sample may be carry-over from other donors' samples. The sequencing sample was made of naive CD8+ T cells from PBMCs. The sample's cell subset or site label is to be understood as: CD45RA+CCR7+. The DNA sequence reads TGTGCCAGCAGCTTAGAACCAGGGTTCGAAAACACCATATATTTT. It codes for CASSLEPGFENTIYF.